Here is one TCR beta chain with its context. This sample is part of a study of control samples from healthy donors and cancer patients. CDR1 LGHDT and CDR2 YNNKEL come from the germline V gene (reference sequence). The V and J ends lost 3 bases and 1 base respectively, with 11 bases between them. The CDR3 extends over 15 amino acids. TCRdb's table, derived via immunoSEQ multiplex PCR, lists solely in-frame clones and lacks some. This sample has just over 150,000 clones; about 94% occur once, and the top ten carry more than 8%. Material for sequencing was blood. The chain links TRBV3-1 (or the pseudogene TRBV3-2) to TRBJ2-3, with D perhaps matching TRBD1 or TRBD2 (5 bases each). This receptor was obtained from a woman in her forties in good health. CDR3 amino acids: CASSQTGTGTDTQYF. The CDR3, as DNA: TGTGCCAGCAGCCAGACCGGGACGGGCACAGATACGCAGTATTTT.